The rows below give T cell receptor beta chains drawn from one sample of a study of a mutant IDH1 vaccine in newly diagnosed glioma. The protocol was immunoSEQ multiplex PCR, while the TCRdb copy is restricted to in-frame clones and leaves out a portion. The repertoire holds about 66,000 clones, with approximately 80% as singletons. Antigens for these TCRs are unknown. Sample: PBMCs, taken from a glioma patient whose treatment included an IDH1 peptide vaccine. All receptors come from a man younger than 45 with glioma. Both conserved end residues are part of each CDR3. The D gene is left open where the match is weak. The size field is filled for only some rows; it gives once, few, many or a size class.

clone_size cdr3_length j_call v_call d_call cdr3_aa cdr3_nt
- 15 TRBJ1-3 TRBV5-6 - CASSLFPGDGNTIYF TGTGCCAGCAGCTTGTTTCCTGGCGACGGAAACACCATATATTTT
- 14 TRBJ2-7 TRBV2 TRBD2 CASSEGLAFYEQYF TGTGCCAGCAGTGAGGGACTAGCCTTCTACGAGCAGTACTTC
- 14 TRBJ2-5 TRBV28 - CASSRTGIQETQYF TGTGCCAGCAGCCGAACAGGGATACAAGAGACCCAGTACTTC
- 16 TRBJ2-5 TRBV7-7 TRBD2 CASSALAGGSQETQYF TGTGCCAGCAGCGCCCTAGCGGGGGGCAGCCAAGAGACCCAGTACTTC
- 13 TRBJ1-5 TRBV6-5 - CASSYAHDQPQHF TGTGCCAGCAGTTATGCTCACGATCAGCCCCAGCATTTT
- 14 TRBJ2-1 TRBV9 TRBD2 CASSSGGPYNEQFF TGTGCCAGCAGTAGCGGGGGGCCTTACAATGAGCAGTTCTTC
- 12 TRBJ2-5 TRBV5-1 - CASGEDLETQYF TGCGCCAGCGGAGAGGATTTGGAGACCCAGTACTTC
- 16 TRBJ2-2 TRBV9 TRBD2 CASSVGTSGTTGELFF TGTGCCAGCAGCGTGGGGACTAGCGGGACCACCGGGGAGCTGTTTTTT
once 11 TRBJ1-2 TRBV6-1 - CASRFYDGYTF TGTGCCAGCAGGTTTTATGATGGCTACACCTTC
- 15 TRBJ2-5 TRBV19 TRBD2 CASSIGGAGGETQYF TGTGCCAGTAGTATAGGCGGAGCGGGAGGAGAGACCCAGTACTTC
- 16 TRBJ2-1 TRBV9 - CASSAVSGGAGNEQFF TGTGCCAGCAGCGCAGTCAGCGGAGGGGCCGGGAATGAGCAGTTCTTC
- 15 TRBJ1-2 TRBV12-5 TRBD1 CASGLLGQGVRGYTF TGTGCTAGTGGTTTGTTGGGACAGGGGGTTCGTGGCTACACCTTC
- 15 TRBJ2-4 TRBV4-1 - CASKTAVLAKNIQYF TGCGCCAGCAAAACGGCGGTACTGGCCAAAAACATTCAGTACTTC
few 13 TRBJ1-1 TRBV28 - CASSIPRNTEAFF TGTGCCAGCAGTATCCCCAGAAACACTGAAGCTTTCTTT
- 16 TRBJ2-3 TRBV9 - CASSPAQRASTDTQYF TGTGCCAGCAGCCCAGCCCAGCGGGCGAGCACAGATACGCAGTATTTT
- 15 TRBJ2-1 TRBV4-1 - CASSQILRKQLGPFF TGCGCCAGCAGCCAAATTCTACGGAAACAGCTCGGTCCGTTCTTC
- 13 TRBJ1-2 TRBV5-4 - CASRLGGTRGYTF TGTGCCAGCAGATTGGGGGGGACCCGGGGCTACACCTTC
- 16 TRBJ2-3 TRBV7-2 - CASSSAQLVTTDTQYF TGTGCCAGCAGCTCCGCCCAGCTGGTGACCACAGATACGCAGTATTTT
- 18 TRBJ1-1 TRBV7-9 TRBD1 CASSPDRGGSDVNTEAFF TGTGCCAGCAGTCCCGACAGGGGAGGTAGCGATGTGAACACTGAAGCTTTCTTT
once 14 TRBJ2-5 TRBV6-1 - CASSEMHSQETQYF TGTGCCAGCAGTGAAATGCACAGTCAAGAGACCCAGTACTTC
- 18 TRBJ1-1 TRBV5-6 TRBD1 CASSLGKGQGLANTEAFF TGTGCCAGCAGCTTGGGAAAGGGACAGGGGTTAGCCAACACTGAAGCTTTCTTT
- 12 TRBJ1-2 TRBV28 - CASSFRPYGYTF TGTGCCAGCAGTTTTAGGCCGTATGGCTACACCTTC
- 15 TRBJ2-1 TRBV4-1 TRBD1 CASSQVGTGRDEQFF TGCGCCAGCAGCCAAGTCGGGACAGGGAGGGATGAGCAGTTCTTC
- 14 TRBJ2-1 TRBV7-8 TRBD1 CASRPRQGGNEQFF TGTGCCAGCAGGCCTCGACAGGGGGGGAATGAGCAGTTCTTC
once 14 TRBJ2-7 TRBV28 TRBD2 CASSLGTSVAEQYF TGTGCCAGCAGTTTAGGGACTAGCGTGGCCGAGCAGTACTTC
- 13 TRBJ1-2 TRBV7-9 - CASSSVGQYGYTF TGTGCCAGCAGCTCCGTTGGACAATATGGCTACACCTTC
- 15 TRBJ1-5 TRBV2 - CASSETDYSNQPQHF TGTGCCAGCAGTGAGACAGATTATAGCAATCAGCCCCAGCATTTT
- 11 TRBJ2-7 TRBV30 - CAWRGAYEQYF TGTGCCTGGAGGGGGGCCTACGAGCAGTACTTC
- 11 TRBJ2-3 TRBV2 - CATWGAYTQYF TGTGCCACGTGGGGGGCGTATACGCAGTATTTT
- 14 TRBJ1-2 TRBV7-2 - CASSSWTASSGYTF TGTGCCAGCAGCTCCTGGACCGCCAGTAGTGGCTACACCTTC
- 16 TRBJ1-3 TRBV7-9 - CASSHSGISSGNTIYF TGTGCCAGCAGCCACTCCGGGATTAGCTCTGGAAACACCATATATTTT
- 15 TRBJ1-2 TRBV7-2 TRBD1 CASSLTTGGYDGYTF TGTGCCAGCAGCTTAACCACAGGGGGATATGATGGCTACACCTTC
few 15 TRBJ2-2 TRBV6-1 - CASSEQRRNTGELFF TGTGCCAGCAGTGAACAAAGACGGAACACCGGGGAGCTGTTTTTT
once 15 TRBJ2-7 TRBV11-2 - CASSLAAGASYEQYF TGTGCCAGCAGCTTAGCGGCCGGGGCGTCCTACGAGCAGTACTTC
- 18 TRBJ2-2 TRBV7-8 - CASSLLDPSDYYTGELFF TGTGCCAGCAGTCTCCTGGACCCAAGCGACTACTACACCGGGGAGCTGTTTTTT
- 12 TRBJ2-7 TRBV28 - CASSLWVDEQYF TGTGCCAGCAGTTTATGGGTCGACGAGCAGTACTTC
- 13 TRBJ1-1 TRBV2 - CASTQTGGTEAFF TGTGCCAGCACCCAAACGGGGGGCACTGAAGCTTTCTTT
- 16 TRBJ1-2 TRBV19 - CASSSLGSPVGYGYTF TGTGCCAGTAGTTCCCTTGGATCCCCGGTGGGCTATGGCTACACCTTC
- 15 TRBJ2-2 TRBV15 - CATSRGMSSTGELFF TGTGCCACCAGCAGAGGGATGTCTTCCACCGGGGAGCTGTTTTTT
once 17 TRBJ2-3 TRBV7-3 - CASSLGGSSLSTDTQYF TGTGCCAGCAGCTTGGGAGGCTCCAGTTTAAGCACAGATACGCAGTATTTT
- 17 TRBJ1-3 TRBV9 - CASSVAAGGFSGNTIYF TGTGCCAGCAGCGTAGCAGCGGGGGGTTTTAGTGGAAACACCATATATTTT
- 15 TRBJ2-5 TRBV5-1 - CASSSRRGQQETQYF TGCGCCAGCAGCTCCCGGCGGGGACAGCAAGAGACCCAGTACTTC
few 14 TRBJ1-1 TRBV5-1 - CASSYRRSNTEAFF TGCGCCAGCAGCTACCGACGGTCGAACACTGAAGCTTTCTTT
- 13 TRBJ2-1 TRBV7-3 - CASSPGVYNEQFF TGTGCCAGCAGCCCCGGTGTCTACAATGAGCAGTTCTTC
once 14 TRBJ2-7 TRBV2 - CASRNRDHSYEQYF TGTGCCAGCAGGAACCGGGACCACTCATACGAGCAGTACTTC
- 12 TRBJ1-1 TRBV5-1 - CASSSPGPEAFF TGCGCCAGCAGCTCCCCAGGGCCTGAAGCTTTCTTT
- 11 TRBJ2-1 TRBV4-2 - CASSQDFEQFF TGTGCCAGCAGCCAAGATTTTGAGCAGTTCTTC
- 13 TRBJ1-1 TRBV27 - CASSLYRGTEAFF TGTGCCAGCAGTTTGTACCGGGGGACTGAAGCTTTCTTT
once 15 TRBJ1-5 TRBV5-5 - CASLSWDLRDQPQHF TGTGCCAGCCTTTCATGGGATCTCAGGGATCAGCCCCAGCATTTT
- 13 TRBJ2-7 TRBV18 - CASSSDRYYEQYF TGTGCCAGCTCATCAGACAGATACTACGAGCAGTACTTC
- 16 TRBJ1-2 TRBV5-1 - CASSLGTGGGPYGYTF TGCGCCAGCAGCTTGGGTACGGGAGGGGGACCGTATGGCTACACCTTC